This entry concerns a single TCR beta chain. Its antigen is undetermined. Just one base apart from a much larger clone, this may be a read error. The sample originates from a study of regulatory T cells in long-lasting Graves disease. Looking at the study overall: For a period under 3 months, newly diagnosed Graves' patients had taken antithyroid drugs. Findings and caveats of the study: Repertoires from persistent disease leaned toward TRBV28, TRBJ1-2 and TRBJ2-5.

Germline V gene lookup returns CDR1 SGDLS and CDR2 YYNGEE. There are 15 residues in the CDR3. This sample's time point: newly diagnosed GD, antithyroid drugs for less than 3 months. RNA extracted from PBMCs served as the sequencing template. Patients of an endocrinology department in Xi'an, China, were included. Through Arm-PCR of CDR3 regions and iRepertoire HTBI primers, TCR beta libraries were built. TCRdb re-called the multiplex PCR reads through MiXCR, storing one row per CDR3 protein. The table has roughly 350,000 distinct CDR3 sequences, about 17% seen once. The data also belong to a second study, concerning T cells in Graves' hyperthyroidism and ophthalmopathy. This second report adds: By a 13 V-J model, ophthalmopathy was set apart from stable hyperthyroidism.

The chain has TRBV9 and TRBJ2-7; 9 bases are shared with TRBD1. The sequencing used peripheral blood mononuclear cells (PBMCs), collected at new diagnosis, from a patient treated with antithyroid drugs. This receptor was taken from a woman aged 18-29 years with Graves disease. In DNA, the CDR3 is TGTGCCAGCAGCGCCCAGGGACAGGGAGAGGACGAGCGGTACTTC. Translation: CASSAQGQGEDERYF.